This section outlines one T cell receptor beta chain sequence together with its context. Its antigen is as yet unknown. Per the germline V gene, CDR1 is MNHEY and CDR2 is SVGAGI. This CDR3 spans 13 amino acids. TCRdb re-called the 5' RACE reads and catalogs CDR3 proteins one per entry, DNA excluded. The sample spans fewer than 300,000 distinct CDR3 sequences; the ten largest clones claim 4.2%. The data belong to a study of T cells expressing NK-cell markers. Study-wide background: The TCR beta repertoires were obtained from sorted CD3+CD56+NKG2C+, CD3+CD56+NKG2C- and CD3+CD56-NKG2C+ T cells. Sequencing covered eight donors, seven HCMV-seropositive and one seronegative. Overall study findings and caveats: For over five donors, the dominant NKG2C+ clonotypes made up about 1.0-8% of their CD8+ T cells. Topping the CD3+CD56-NKG2C+ fraction as well were these clonotypes, in four donors.

Material: blood T cells: a sorted CD56 or NKG2C T cell subset, CD4+ or CD8+ T cells, or bulk PBMC T cells (not recorded which). This clonotype was sampled from a woman aged 18-70 years in good health. The chain employs TRBV6-5 and TRBJ2-7. CDR3: CASSYPETYEQYF.